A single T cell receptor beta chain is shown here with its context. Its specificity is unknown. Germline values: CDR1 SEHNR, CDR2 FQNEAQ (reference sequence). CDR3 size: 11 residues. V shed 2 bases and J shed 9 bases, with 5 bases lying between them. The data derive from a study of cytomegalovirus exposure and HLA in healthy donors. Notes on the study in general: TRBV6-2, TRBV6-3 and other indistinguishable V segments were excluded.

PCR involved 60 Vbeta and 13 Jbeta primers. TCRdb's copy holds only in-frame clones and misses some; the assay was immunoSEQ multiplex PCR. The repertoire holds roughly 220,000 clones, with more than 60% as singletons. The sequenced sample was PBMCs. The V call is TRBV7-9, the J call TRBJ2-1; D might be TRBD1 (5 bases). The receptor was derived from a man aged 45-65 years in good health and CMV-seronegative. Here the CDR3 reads CASSLQGEQFF. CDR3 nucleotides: TGTGCCAGCAGCTTACAGGGTGAGCAGTTCTTC.